This is a list of T cell receptor beta chains from one sample in a study of blood T cell repertoires in COVID-19. Clones were read by immunoSEQ multiplex PCR, and TCRdb kept only the in-frame ones, dropping some. The sample has 150,000 to 200,000 clones, around 81% seen once. Sequenced sample: peripheral blood. These receptor sequences come from a human donor with acute or convalescent COVID-19. The donor label of this sample is uncertain. The CDR3 runs from the conserved cysteine through the conserved F or W. The order of the fields is CDR3 DNA, CDR3 protein, clone size, V gene, D gene, J gene. D genes are given only for firm matches. Clone size is shown for a subset of rows, as once, few, many or a class of expanded clone.

cdr3_nt: TGCAGCGTTGAAGATAGAAGACGGAGGAATGAGCAGTTCTTC
cdr3_aa: CSVEDRRRRNEQFF
clone_size: -
v_call: TRBV29-1
d_call: -
j_call: TRBJ2-1

cdr3_nt: TGTGCCAGCAGTGACAGGGCGTGGGCCACTGAAGCTTTCTTT
cdr3_aa: CASSDRAWATEAFF
clone_size: -
v_call: TRBV2
d_call: -
j_call: TRBJ1-1

cdr3_nt: TGTGCCAGCAGTGTCGGACTAGCGGAAATCTACGAGCAGTACTTC
cdr3_aa: CASSVGLAEIYEQYF
clone_size: -
v_call: TRBV2
d_call: TRBD2
j_call: TRBJ2-7

cdr3_nt: TGTGCCAGCACCCCGACAGGGAACTATGGCTACACCTTC
cdr3_aa: CASTPTGNYGYTF
clone_size: -
v_call: TRBV6-5
d_call: TRBD1
j_call: TRBJ1-2

cdr3_nt: TGTGCCAGCAGCTTAGGCGGCTCTGGAAACACCATATATTTT
cdr3_aa: CASSLGGSGNTIYF
clone_size: -
v_call: TRBV5-4
d_call: -
j_call: TRBJ1-3

cdr3_nt: TGCAGCGTGGTGGGTGAGGGTGTAGGAGAAAAACTGTTTTTT
cdr3_aa: CSVVGEGVGEKLFF
clone_size: -
v_call: TRBV29-1
d_call: -
j_call: TRBJ1-4

cdr3_nt: TGTGCCAGTAGTATTTATAGCGGGAGAGCCGCGTTTGGTGAGCAGTTCTTC
cdr3_aa: CASSIYSGRAAFGEQFF
clone_size: -
v_call: TRBV19
d_call: TRBD2
j_call: TRBJ2-1

cdr3_nt: TGTGCCATCAGTGAGTCGACAGGGGGAACCGGGGAGCTGTTTTTT
cdr3_aa: CAISESTGGTGELFF
clone_size: -
v_call: TRBV10-3
d_call: TRBD1
j_call: TRBJ2-2

cdr3_nt: TGTGCCAGCAGTGACCGCGGCCGCTCCTACGAGCAGTACTTC
cdr3_aa: CASSDRGRSYEQYF
clone_size: -
v_call: TRBV19
d_call: -
j_call: TRBJ2-7

cdr3_nt: TGCGCCAGCAGCTTCCTACTAGCGACCCAGTTAAACACCGGGGAGCTGTTTTTT
cdr3_aa: CASSFLLATQLNTGELFF
clone_size: many
v_call: TRBV5-1
d_call: TRBD2
j_call: TRBJ2-2

cdr3_nt: TGTGCCAGCAGTTACGCGGCAGGGGGTTCCAATGGCTACACCTTC
cdr3_aa: CASSYAAGGSNGYTF
clone_size: -
v_call: TRBV6-5
d_call: TRBD1
j_call: TRBJ1-2

cdr3_nt: TGTGCCAGCAGCCATACGGTCCCAGCGGGGGCCTTAAACCGCCAAGAGACCCAGTACTTC
cdr3_aa: CASSHTVPAGALNRQETQYF
clone_size: -
v_call: TRBV4-2
d_call: TRBD2
j_call: TRBJ2-5

cdr3_nt: TGTGCCAGCAGCTTAATTCTGGGGGCCGGCTATGAGCAGTTCTTC
cdr3_aa: CASSLILGAGYEQFF
clone_size: -
v_call: TRBV5-5
d_call: -
j_call: TRBJ2-1

cdr3_nt: TGCAGCGTCCACAGGGGTGGGGATGAGCAGTTCTTC
cdr3_aa: CSVHRGGDEQFF
clone_size: -
v_call: TRBV29-1
d_call: TRBD1
j_call: TRBJ2-1

cdr3_nt: TGTGCCAGCAGTTCGGCACAGGGGATCCATGGCTACACCTTC
cdr3_aa: CASSSAQGIHGYTF
clone_size: -
v_call: TRBV28
d_call: TRBD1
j_call: TRBJ1-2

cdr3_nt: TGTGCCAGCAGACAGGGGACAGGTAAATTTAATAATTCACCCCTCCACTTT
cdr3_aa: CASRQGTGKFNNSPLHF
clone_size: -
v_call: TRBV28
d_call: TRBD1
j_call: TRBJ1-6

cdr3_nt: TGTGCCAGCAGCTCGGACAGGGGGAACTATGGCTACACCTTC
cdr3_aa: CASSSDRGNYGYTF
clone_size: -
v_call: TRBV5-5
d_call: TRBD1
j_call: TRBJ1-2

cdr3_nt: TGTGCCACCGCGAGCTCCTATAATTCACCCCTCCACTTT
cdr3_aa: CATASSYNSPLHF
clone_size: once
v_call: TRBV19
d_call: -
j_call: TRBJ1-6

cdr3_nt: TGTGCCAGCAGTTACGGCGCGACAGGGGCTAATGGCTACACCTTC
cdr3_aa: CASSYGATGANGYTF
clone_size: -
v_call: TRBV6-5
d_call: TRBD1
j_call: TRBJ1-2

cdr3_nt: TGTGCCAGCAGCACGCGGGGAGGAGTAGTCTACAATGAGCAGTTCTTC
cdr3_aa: CASSTRGGVVYNEQFF
clone_size: -
v_call: TRBV7-2
d_call: -
j_call: TRBJ2-1

cdr3_nt: TGCAGCGTTGAAGACAGAAACACCATATATTTT
cdr3_aa: CSVEDRNTIYF
clone_size: -
v_call: TRBV29-1
d_call: -
j_call: TRBJ1-3

cdr3_nt: TGTGCCAGCAGTGAATCGCGGGGGACACTCTCCTACGAGCAGTACTTC
cdr3_aa: CASSESRGTLSYEQYF
clone_size: -
v_call: TRBV6-1
d_call: -
j_call: TRBJ2-7

cdr3_nt: TGCGCCAGCAGCCAAGGATCTCCTGGGGACAGGGAATTCTATGGCTACACCTTC
cdr3_aa: CASSQGSPGDREFYGYTF
clone_size: -
v_call: TRBV4-1
d_call: TRBD1
j_call: TRBJ1-2

cdr3_nt: TGTGCCAGCAGTTTGGGCCGAAATTGGAATTCACCCCTCCACTTT
cdr3_aa: CASSLGRNWNSPLHF
clone_size: -
v_call: TRBV27
d_call: -
j_call: TRBJ1-6